Listed here are 32 T cell receptor beta chains from one sample, sequenced in a study of blood T cell repertoires in COVID-19. The protocol was immunoSEQ multiplex PCR, while the TCRdb copy is restricted to in-frame clones and leaves out a portion. This repertoire shows over 200,000 clones, more than 70% found once; its top ten account for under 2.5%. The sequenced sample consisted of peripheral blood. Receptor source: a woman between 45 and 65 years old with acute or convalescent COVID-19.

The V gene is TRBV23-1, the J gene TRBJ1-2; a possible D gene is TRBD1 (5 bases). TRBV23-1 is labeled an ORF, and its function is uncertain. The CDR3 sequence is 16 residues long. V was pared by 4 bases and J by 3 bases, with 18 bases between. The CDR3 loop reads CASSPMGPWWDYGYTF. CDR3 sequence (DNA): TGCGCCAGCAGTCCAATGGGGCCGTGGTGGGACTATGGCTACACCTTC.

The chain is built from TRBV5-1 and TRBJ1-6; no firm D call. The CDR3 contains 13 residues. With 0 bases removed from V and 10 bases from J, the gap between germline ends came to 8 bases. Germline CDR1 SGHRS, CDR2 YFSETQ. The CDR3 region is CASSLDRRSPLHF. CDR3 sequence (DNA): TGCGCCAGCAGCTTGGATCGCCGGTCACCCCTCCACTTT.

V and J are TRBV7-9 and TRBJ1-5, with D possibly being TRBD1 (5 bases). This CDR3 is 15 amino acids long. The V and J ends lost 5 bases and 7 bases respectively, with 18 bases between them. Germline V gene data show CDR1 as SEHNR and CDR2 as FQNEAQ (reference sequence). CDR3 in amino acids: CASSRTSPGRQPQHF. The DNA of the CDR3 is TGTGCCAGCAGCCGGACATCCCCTGGACGGCAGCCCCAGCATTTT.

The V gene is TRBV28, the J gene TRBJ1-5, with TRBD1 matching 8 bases. This CDR3 contains 15 residues. Germline loops: CDR1 MDHEN, CDR2 SYDVKM. V lost 3 bases, J lost 0 bases, and 1 base stayed unmatched. The CDR3 coding sequence is TGTGCCAGCAGTTTCGACAGGGGTAGCAATCAGCCCCAGCATTTT. It translates to CASSFDRGSNQPQHF. Complete variable domain (other parts from reference TRBV28 and TRBJ1-5): DVKVTQSSRYLVKRTGEKVFLECVQDMDHENMFWYRQDPGLGLRLIYFSYDVKMKEKGDIPEGYSVSREKKERFSLILESASTNQTSMYLCASSFDRGSNQPQHFGDGTRLSIL.

The chain has TRBV5-1 and TRBJ1-2; unclear D gene. Germline assignment: CDR1 SGHRS and CDR2 YFSETQ. Trimming removed 0 bases at V and 2 bases at J, with 8 bases between. The CDR3 contains 14 residues. CDR3 loop: CASSLEAGNYGYTF. In DNA, the CDR3 is TGCGCCAGCAGCTTGGAAGCGGGGAACTATGGCTACACCTTC.

This rearrangement joins TRBV4-2 to TRBJ1-5, with 7 bases aligning to TRBD1. V was clipped by 0 bases and J by 3 bases; unmatched bases: 5. Germline V lookup: CDR1 LGHNA, CDR2 YNFKEQ. This CDR3 contains 16 residues. CDR3 DNA sequence: TGTGCCAGCAGCCAAGACAGGGGGAGGAACAATCAGCCCCAGCATTTT. Amino acids: CASSQDRGRNNQPQHF.

The chain recombines TRBV14 with TRBJ2-1; 7 nucleotides align to TRBD2. From germline, CDR1 is SGHDN and CDR2 FVKESK. V lost 0 bases, J lost 8 bases, and 10 bases stayed unmatched. This CDR3 is built from 16 residues. CDR3 amino acids: CASSQEVGDYPHEQFF. In DNA, the CDR3 is TGTGCCAGCAGCCAAGAAGTGGGGGACTACCCCCATGAGCAGTTCTTC.

The J gene is TRBJ1-2, the V gene TRBV30, with TRBD1 as a possible D gene (5 bases). The CDR3 is 12 amino acids. V lost 4 bases and J lost 8, with 14 bases in between. Germline lookup yields CDR1 GTSNPN and CDR2 SVGIG (reference sequence). The CDR3 sequence: CAWKGRADGYTF. CDR3 in DNA: TGTGCCTGGAAAGGCAGGGCGGACGGCTACACCTTC.

The J gene is TRBJ2-5, the V gene TRBV5-1; TRBD2 matches at 10 bases. Germline assignment: CDR1 SGHRS and CDR2 YFSETQ. Trimming took 0 bases from V and 5 from J; bases not matched to a gene: 4. This CDR3 has 15 amino acids. The CDR3 here is CASSLEGTSAETQYF. The CDR3 DNA is TGCGCCAGCAGCTTGGAGGGGACTAGCGCGGAGACCCAGTACTTC.

The rearrangement joins TRBV2 to TRBJ1-5; TRBD1 might be the D (5 bases). This CDR3 has 13 amino acids. CDR1 SNHLY and CDR2 FYNNEI come from the germline V gene. The germline V and J ends were trimmed by 6 bases and 6 bases, with 12 bases remaining between them. In DNA form, the CDR3 reads TGTGCCAGCAGCGGACAATCGGGTCAGCCCCAGCATTTT. Translated: CASSGQSGQPQHF. Combining the CDR3 with reference TRBV2 and TRBJ1-5 gives the whole variable domain EPEVTQTPSHQVTQMGQEVILRCVPISNHLYFYWYRQILGQKVEFLVSFYNNEISEKSEIFDDQFSVERPDGSNFTLKIRSTKLEDSAMYFCASSGQSGQPQHFGDGTRLSIL.

The chain carries TRBV7-8 and TRBJ2-5; 7 bases match TRBD1. J gave up 3 bases and V 4 bases, and 11 bases lay outside the gene matches. CDR1 SGHVS and CDR2 FQNEAQ come from the germline V gene. This CDR3 has 16 residues. The CDR3 nucleotides read TGTGCCAGCAGCTCGGCCACGGGACAGATAAAAGAGACCCAGTACTTC. The encoded protein is CASSSATGQIKETQYF.

This chain connects TRBV5-1 to TRBJ2-7; 8 nucleotides align to TRBD2. V was clipped by 0 bases and J by 7 bases; unmatched bases: 3. The CDR3 totals 13 residues. Germline V gene data show CDR1 as SGHRS and CDR2 as YFSETQ. In DNA form, the CDR3 reads TGCGCCAGCAGCTTGGTACCGGGAGGGGAGCAGTACTTC. It is translated as CASSLVPGGEQYF.

The chain carries TRBV11-2 and TRBJ2-6, with 7 bases matching TRBD1. V shed 1 base and J 1 base; nucleotides not matched to a gene: 10. Per germline, CDR1 SGHAT and CDR2 FQNNGV. The CDR3 consists of 19 residues. The CDR3 coding sequence is TGTGCCAGCAGCTTAGGCCCCGTAGGGGGCACATCTGGGGCCAACGTCCTGACTTTC. Its protein is CASSLGPVGGTSGANVLTF.

This chain uses TRBV18 with TRBJ1-4, with TRBD1 matching over 12 bases. The germline CDR1 and CDR2 sequences are KGHSH and LQKENI. With V trimmed by 6 bases and J by 8 bases, 19 bases remained unmatched. The CDR3 is made up of 19 amino acids. This CDR3 reads CASSNTGGTGGDVREKLFF. In DNA, the CDR3 is TGTGCCAGCTCTAACACAGGCGGGACAGGGGGCGACGTACGAGAAAAACTGTTTTTT. The full variable domain, its missing parts supplied by reference TRBV18 and TRBJ1-4, is NAGVMQNPRHLVRRRGQEARLRCSPMKGHSHVYWYRQLPEEGLKFMVYLQKENIIDESGMPKERFSAEFPKEGPSILRIQQVVRGDSAAYFCASSNTGGTGGDVREKLFFGSGTQLSVL.

CDR3: CATSKTGGVGPQHF. CDR3 DNA sequence: TGTGCCACCAGCAAAACAGGCGGCGTTGGGCCCCAGCATTTT. The chain couples TRBV15 to TRBJ1-5; a weak D match, TRBD1 (5 bases). The CDR3 is made up of 14 amino acids. Germline V gene data show CDR1 as LNHNV and CDR2 as YYDKDF (reference sequence). V was shortened by 4 bases and J by 9 bases, with 16 bases between the two germline ends.

The genes are TRBV15 and TRBJ1-2; 11 bases are a match to TRBD1. V was clipped by 6 bases and J by 6 bases; unmatched bases: 6. Germline V gene data show CDR1 as LNHNV and CDR2 as YYDKDF (reference sequence). The CDR3 sequence is 14 residues long. The CDR3 DNA reads as TGTGCCACCAGAAGCGGGACAGGGGGTAATGGCTACACCTTC. Protein product: CATRSGTGGNGYTF.

This clone has more than one count but fewer than ten. The CDR3 reads CASSLITGEAFF. The CDR3 DNA follows: TGTGCCAGCAGCTTAATTACGGGGGAAGCTTTCTTT. V and J are TRBV7-2 and TRBJ1-1; no firm D call. The V gene's germline CDR1 is SGHTA and CDR2 FQGNSA. Trimming removed 2 bases from V and 8 bases from J, with 9 bases in between. This CDR3 has 12 residues.

V is TRBV11-2 and J is TRBJ1-3; 8 bases line up with TRBD1. CDR3 size: 18 residues. CDR1 SGHAT and CDR2 FQNNGV come from the germline V gene. The trim removed 5 bases at V and 0 bases at J, leaving 12 bases unmatched. The CDR3 coding sequence is TGTGCCAGCAGCCAGAGGACAGGGCGCCGTCTCTCTGGAAACACCATATATTTT. Encoded protein: CASSQRTGRRLSGNTIYF.

The chain uses TRBV5-1 and TRBJ2-1, with 7 bases aligning to TRBD2. The J segment lost 4 bases and the V segment lost 4 bases, leaving 8 bases of the junction unmatched. The CDR3 totals 15 residues. Germline V gene lookup returns CDR1 SGHRS and CDR2 YFSETQ. CDR3 region: CASSIFLAEYNEQFF. For the CDR3, the DNA is TGCGCCAGCAGCATCTTCCTAGCGGAGTACAATGAGCAGTTCTTC.

This clone turned up a few times. The chain is built from TRBV11-2 and TRBJ1-1; perhaps TRBD1 as D (6 bases). V lost 4 bases and J lost 1, with 10 bases in between. The germline V gene encodes CDR1 SGHAT and CDR2 FQNNGV. There are 14 residues in the CDR3. In nucleotides, the CDR3 is TGTGCCAGCAGCTCTGGACAGCCGAACACTGAAGCTTTCTTT. Translated: CASSSGQPNTEAFF.

V usage is TRBV7-2 and J usage is TRBJ2-1; the match to TRBD1 covers 9 bases. The junction had 4 bases not matched to a gene; V was cut back by 4 bases and J by 6 bases. The CDR3 runs to 14 residues. Looked up from germline, CDR1 is SGHTA and CDR2 is FQGNSA. Here the CDR3 reads CASSSGTGPNEQFF. CDR3 DNA: TGTGCCAGCAGCTCTGGGACAGGGCCCAATGAGCAGTTCTTC.

The chain is built from TRBV5-5 and TRBJ2-1; a weak D match, TRBD2 (6 bases). Trimming shortened V by 2 bases and J by 5 bases, and 14 bases separated the two germline ends. This CDR3 has 15 residues. The germline V gene encodes CDR1 SGHKS and CDR2 YYEKEE (reference sequence). In nucleotides, the CDR3 is TGTGCCAGCAGCTTCTACCGGGAGCCCCACAATGAGCAGTTCTTC. The encoded protein is CASSFYREPHNEQFF.

The J gene is TRBJ2-5, the V gene TRBV27, with D possibly being TRBD2 (6 bases). The CDR3 is 12 residues long. From germline, CDR1 is MNHEY and CDR2 SMNVEV (reference sequence). The V and J ends lost 7 bases and 4 bases respectively, with 10 bases between them. The CDR3 DNA reads as TGTGCCAGCACTACGGGGGTAGAGACCCAGTACTTC. It encodes CASTTGVETQYF.

This chain joins TRBV24-1 and TRBJ2-5, with 13 bases fitting TRBD2. The V segment lost 3 bases and the J segment 5 bases; nucleotides outside the gene matches: 2. CDR3 length: 15 amino acids. Germline CDR1 and CDR2: KGHDR and SFDVKD. CDR3 in DNA: TGTGCCACCAGTGATCTGACTAGCGGGAGGGAGACCCAGTACTTC. Translation: CATSDLTSGRETQYF.

The V call is TRBV28, the J call TRBJ2-1; 9 bases are shared with TRBD1. Germline V CDR1 and CDR2: MDHEN, SYDVKM. The CDR3 sequence is 16 residues long. The trim removed 4 bases at V and 7 bases at J, leaving 11 bases unmatched. The CDR3 is CASSSTTGQGYNEQFF. The CDR3 nucleotides are TGTGCCAGCAGTTCAACGACGGGACAGGGTTATAATGAGCAGTTCTTC.

The V call is TRBV10-3, the J call TRBJ1-1; the D gene is possibly TRBD1 (6 bases). CDR3 length: 14 residues. Germline assignment: CDR1 ENHRY and CDR2 SYGVKD. The ends were cut back, 6 bases at V and 4 bases at J, with 15 bases in the middle. The CDR3, as DNA: TGTGCCATCAGGCAGGGGCCGAGAAGCACTGAAGCTTTCTTT. It specifies CAIRQGPRSTEAFF.

The CDR3 spells CASSYLAAGGETQYF. The CDR3 nucleotides are TGTGCCAGCAGTTATCTAGCGGCCGGAGGGGAGACCCAGTACTTC. The chain couples TRBV6-2 or TRBV6-3 to TRBJ2-5, with TRBD2 matching 7 bases. The V gene's germline CDR1 is MNHEY and CDR2 SVGEGT. Trimming at V came to 3 bases and at J to 5 bases, leaving 9 bases not matched to a gene. CDR3 length equals 15 residues.

A single count supports this clone. The chain combines TRBV27 with TRBJ1-1; TRBD1 is a possible D gene (6 bases). The V gene lost 4 bases and the J gene lost 3 bases, with 9 bases spanning the gap. Looked up from germline, CDR1 is MNHEY and CDR2 is SMNVEV (reference sequence). The CDR3 length is 13 residues. CDR3 in amino acids: CASSWTDYTEAFF. CDR3 coding DNA: TGTGCCAGCAGTTGGACAGACTACACTGAAGCTTTCTTT.

The rearrangement links TRBV6-5 to TRBJ2-7; D might be TRBD1 (5 bases). The CDR3 extends over 15 amino acids. CDR1 MNHEY and CDR2 SVGAGI come from the germline V gene. With 2 bases removed from V and 5 bases from J, the gap between germline ends came to 16 bases. CDR3 sequence (DNA): TGTGCCAGCAGTTACGAGTGGCAGGGTAGCCACGAGCAGTACTTC. Protein sequence: CASSYEWQGSHEQYF.

The chain employs TRBV23-1 and TRBJ2-3; 9 nucleotides match TRBD2. TRBV23-1 is classed as an ORF, of uncertain function. V dropped 4 bases and J dropped 2; count of bases not matched to a gene: 10. CDR3 length: 17 residues. CDR3 nucleotides: TGCGCCAGCAGTCCCGGTAGGCCTAGCGGGAACACAGATACGCAGTATTTT. It translates to CASSPGRPSGNTDTQYF.

The chain is built from TRBV4-1 and TRBJ2-3, with D perhaps matching TRBD1 (6 bases). Deletions cut 3 bases from V and 4 bases from J, with 17 bases between. This CDR3 comprises 16 residues. Germline V CDR1 and CDR2: MGHRA, YSYEKL. CDR3 in amino acids: CASSQEQGLGSDTQYF. In DNA, the CDR3 is TGCGCCAGCAGCCAGGAACAGGGTTTGGGGTCAGATACGCAGTATTTT.

V usage is TRBV5-5 and J usage is TRBJ2-3; TRBD2 aligns across 9 bases. After removal of 0 bases from V and 6 bases from J, the junction contained 5 bases not matched to a gene. Germline loops: CDR1 SGHKS, CDR2 YYEKEE (reference sequence). The CDR3 covers 15 residues. The CDR3 DNA reads TGTGCCAGCAGCTTGGCCGTAGCGGGAGTCGATACGCAGTATTTT. Translation: CASSLAVAGVDTQYF.